The 18 T cell receptor beta chains below come from one sample, sequenced in a study of blood T cell repertoires in COVID-19. Profiling relied on immunoSEQ multiplex PCR, and the TCRdb table lists in-frame clones only, not all of them. The sample lists roughly 150,000 clones; around three quarters were seen once. The sample comprised PBMCs or T cells enriched from blood (not recorded which). The receptors here all came from a woman in her sixties or seventies in a cohort exposed to, infected with or recovered from COVID-19 (not recorded which).

This rearrangement joins TRBV2 to TRBJ1-3; D gene uncertain. The V and J ends lost 4 bases and 0 bases respectively, with 7 bases between them. The CDR3 is 14 amino acids. Germline V CDR1 and CDR2: SNHLY, FYNNEI. CDR3 amino acids: CASSAQISGNTIYF. In nucleotides, the CDR3 is TGTGCCAGCAGTGCACAGATCTCTGGAAACACCATATATTTT.

The V and J genes are TRBV6-5 and TRBJ1-2, with D possibly matching TRBD1 (5 bases). The CDR3 runs to 11 residues. Per the germline V gene, CDR1 is MNHEY and CDR2 is SVGAGI. The V gene lost 2 bases and the J gene lost 7 bases, with 5 bases spanning the gap. In DNA, the CDR3 is TGTGCCAGCAGTTACAGGGGTGGCTACACCTTC. Protein sequence: CASSYRGGYTF.

V usage is TRBV3-1 (or the pseudogene TRBV3-2) and J usage is TRBJ2-3; 8 bases match TRBD2. Trimming at V came to 6 bases and at J to 2 bases, leaving 4 bases not matched to a gene. The CDR3 consists of 14 residues. Germline CDR1 reads LGHDT; CDR2 reads YNNKEL (reference sequence). As DNA, the CDR3 is TGTGCCAGCAGATCAGCGGGAGTCACAGATACGCAGTATTTT. It is translated as CASRSAGVTDTQYF.

The chain recombines TRBV5-5 with TRBJ1-5, with 7 bases aligning to TRBD1. Losses at the gene ends were 5 bases for V and 5 bases for J; bases not matched to a gene: 10. Per germline, CDR1 SGHKS and CDR2 YYEKEE (reference sequence). This CDR3 contains 15 residues. CDR3 residues: CASSLGQPGDQPQHF. The CDR3 region has the DNA TGTGCCAGCAGTCTGGGACAGCCCGGGGATCAGCCCCAGCATTTT.

This rearrangement joins TRBV29-1 to TRBJ2-5; possible D gene TRBD1, 6 bases. V was cut by 4 bases and J by 5 bases, with 11 bases left in between. The CDR3 contains 12 residues. In germline, CDR1 is SQVTM, CDR2 ANQGSEA. The CDR3, as DNA: TGCAGCGTTGGGGGGCCGGGGGAGACCCAGTACTTC. Its translation: CSVGGPGETQYF.

This chain uses TRBV7-2 with TRBJ2-3, with D perhaps TRBD2 (5 bases). Between the trimmed V and J ends, which lost 5 bases and 0 bases, there was a span of 9 bases. Per the germline V gene, CDR1 is SGHTA and CDR2 is FQGNSA. This CDR3 region has 14 residues. Written as DNA, the CDR3 is TGTGCCAGCAGCCCCGGACTGAGCACAGATACGCAGTATTTT. As protein: CASSPGLSTDTQYF.

The rearrangement joins TRBV29-1 to TRBJ2-1; D perhaps matches TRBD2 (5 bases). The V gene lost 4 bases and the J gene lost 4 bases, with 11 bases spanning the gap. CDR1 and CDR2 from the germline V gene are SQVTM and ANQGSEA. The CDR3 consists of 13 residues. CDR3 in amino acids: CSVGVAYYNEQFF. As DNA, the CDR3 is TGCAGCGTTGGAGTAGCGTATTACAATGAGCAGTTCTTC.

The J gene is TRBJ1-2, the V gene TRBV7-9; a possible D gene is TRBD1 (6 bases). Germline V gene data show CDR1 as SEHNR and CDR2 as FQNEAQ (reference sequence). V lost 6 bases, J lost 2 bases, and 19 bases lay in between. CDR3 size: 16 residues. This chain's CDR3 is CASSYNQGISNYGYTF. The CDR3 DNA sequence: TGTGCCAGCAGTTACAATCAGGGGATATCCAACTATGGCTACACCTTC.

This clone was recorded a few times. This chain links TRBV7-2 with TRBJ2-4; 8 bases match TRBD2. V trimming: 4 bases; J trimming: 0 bases; junction bases outside the gene matches: 5. Looked up from germline, CDR1 is SGHTA and CDR2 is FQGNSA. The CDR3 totals 16 residues. The DNA for the CDR3 is TGTGCCAGCAGCTCAGCGCGGGGGGTAGCCAAAAACATTCAGTACTTC. Translation: CASSSARGVAKNIQYF.

The chain couples TRBV6-2 or TRBV6-3 to TRBJ2-7; 11 bases map to TRBD2. The CDR3 sequence is 20 residues long. Germline values: CDR1 MNHEY, CDR2 SVGEGT. V gave up 6 bases and J gave up 2 bases; unmatched junction bases: 21. The CDR3, as DNA: TGTGCCAGCAGCCGATACCTGGGACTAGCGGTTATGAGGCTCCCCTACGAGCAGTACTTC. Translated: CASSRYLGLAVMRLPYEQYF.

This clone appeared once. The rearrangement joins TRBV11-3 to TRBJ2-2, with 8 positions matching TRBD1. V trimming: 6 bases; J trimming: 0 bases; junction bases outside the gene matches: 0. The CDR3 runs to 14 residues. Per the germline V gene, CDR1 is SGHNT and CDR2 is YENEEA. The CDR3 spells CASRQGANTGELFF. CDR3 bases: TGTGCCAGCAGACAGGGGGCGAACACCGGGGAGCTGTTTTTT.

This chain connects TRBV7-6 to TRBJ2-1; tentatively, D is TRBD1 (5 bases). V lost 6 bases, J lost 8 bases, and 11 bases lay in between. Germline V gene data show CDR1 as SGHVS and CDR2 as FNYEAQ. The CDR3 contains 12 residues. The CDR3 loop reads CASRRIGDEQFF. The CDR3 nucleotides are TGTGCCAGCAGGCGGATAGGGGATGAGCAGTTCTTC.

This clone was detected only a few times. The chain recombines TRBV11-2 with TRBJ2-5; D is undetermined. Between the trimmed V and J ends, which lost 1 base and 1 base, there was a span of 10 bases. CDR1 SGHAT and CDR2 FQNNGV come from the germline V gene. This CDR3 comprises 15 residues. DNA for the CDR3: TGTGCCAGCAGCTTAGGGCCCATTATCCAAGAGACCCAGTACTTC. Amino acids: CASSLGPIIQETQYF.

The chain employs TRBV6-6 and TRBJ2-5; D is possibly TRBD2 (7 bases). The germline V gene encodes CDR1 MNHNY and CDR2 SVGAGI (reference sequence). The CDR3 covers 15 residues. V was trimmed by 6 bases and J by 5 bases, leaving 19 bases between them. CDR3 amino acids: CASRSKGGHRETQYF. The CDR3 DNA follows: TGTGCCAGCAGATCCAAGGGGGGGCATAGGGAGACCCAGTACTTC.

A note on this clone: Relative to the germline gene, one junction end is altered; a read error may explain this. The rearrangement links TRBV7-7 to TRBJ2-1; 13 nucleotides line up with TRBD2. This CDR3 is 15 amino acids long. Germline CDR1 reads SSHAT; CDR2 reads FNYEAQ (reference sequence). The DNA of the CDR3 is TGTGCTAGCAGCCAGGGACTAGCGGGGCGCGATGAGCAGTTCTTC. Protein sequence: CASSQGLAGRDEQFF. Full variable domain (missing parts from reference TRBV7-7 and TRBJ2-1): GAGVSQSPRYKVTKRGQDVTLRCDPISSHATLYWYQQALGQGPEFLTYFNYEAQPDKSGLPSDRFSAERPEGSISTLTIQRTEQRDSAMYRCASSQGLAGRDEQFFGPGTRLTVL.

V gene TRBV18 combines with J gene TRBJ2-1, with D possibly being TRBD1 (6 bases). V gave up 6 bases and J gave up 0 bases, with 18 bases separating them. CDR1 and CDR2 (germline): KGHSH, LQKENI. This CDR3 region has 17 residues. Here the CDR3 DNA reads TGTGCCAGCTCCCCGAGGACAGCCCGAAGCTCCTACAATGAGCAGTTCTTC. It encodes CASSPRTARSSYNEQFF.

The genes are TRBV25-1 and TRBJ2-7; D is possibly TRBD1 (5 bases). Germline-derived CDR1 and CDR2 are MGHDK and SYGVNS. The V gene lost 7 bases and the J gene lost 1 base, with 11 bases spanning the gap. The CDR3 is 13 residues long. The CDR3 DNA reads as TGTGCCAGCACGGGTGCAGGGTCCTACGAGCAGTACTTC. Translation gives CASTGAGSYEQYF.

J is TRBJ2-7 and V is TRBV11-3; possibly TRBD1 for D (5 bases). This CDR3 region has 15 residues. Trimming removed 1 base at V and 5 bases at J, with 15 bases between. Per the germline V gene, CDR1 is SGHNT and CDR2 is YENEEA. The CDR3 coding sequence is TGTGCCAGCAGCTTAGGTAGCCAGGGTCCCCACGAGCAGTACTTC. It is translated as CASSLGSQGPHEQYF.